This T cell receptor (beta chain) was sequenced in a study of immune evolution from preneoplasia to lung adenocarcinoma. Overall study: HLA loss of heterozygosity: 6% to 7.5% AIS, around 16% MIA, around 35% ADC, none AAH.

Between the mid-2010s and the late 2010s, patients underwent resection in Japan or China. To note about this clone: Its target is not known.

Broader study findings: Later-stage lesions appeared to have more T cells, more diversity, less clonality.

The repertoire was sequenced with immunoSEQ multiplex PCR; TCRdb's copy has only in-frame clones and lacks some. The sample carries 27,000 or so clones, approximately 69% recorded once. Source material: FFPE invasive lung adenocarcinoma tissue. The clonotype comes from a person aged 55-75 years with invasive lung adenocarcinoma. Some clones in this sample may be carry-over from other donors' samples.

The CDR3 here is CASRPSGGSETQYF. CDR3 nucleotide sequence: TGTGCCAGCAGACCATCTGGGGGATCGGAGACCCAGTACTTC. V and J are TRBV11-2 and TRBJ2-5; D is possibly TRBD1 or TRBD2 (5 bases each). Trimming stripped 6 bases from V and 5 bases from J, with 16 bases between. Germline-derived CDR1 and CDR2 are SGHAT and FQNNGV. The CDR3 covers 14 residues.